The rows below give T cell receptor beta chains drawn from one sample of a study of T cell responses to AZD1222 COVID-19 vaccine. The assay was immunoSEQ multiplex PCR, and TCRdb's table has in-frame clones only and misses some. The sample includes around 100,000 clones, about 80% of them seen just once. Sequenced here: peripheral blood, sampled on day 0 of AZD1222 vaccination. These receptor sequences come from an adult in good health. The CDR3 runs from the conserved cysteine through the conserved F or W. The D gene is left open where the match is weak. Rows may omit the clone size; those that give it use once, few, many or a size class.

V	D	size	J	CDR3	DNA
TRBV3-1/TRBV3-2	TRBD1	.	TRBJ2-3	CASSAWDSSTDTQYF	TGTGCCAGCAGCGCCTGGGACAGTAGCACAGATACGCAGTATTTT
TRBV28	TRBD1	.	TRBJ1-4	CASTNPPGGSTNEKLFF	TGTGCCAGCACCAACCCCCCAGGGGGCTCAACTAATGAAAAACTGTTTTTT
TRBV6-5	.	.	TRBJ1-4	CASRAGAVEKLFF	TGTGCCAGCAGGGCAGGGGCTGTCGAAAAACTGTTTTTT
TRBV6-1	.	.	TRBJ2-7	CASSEAQGTYSYEQYF	TGTGCCAGCAGTGAAGCGCAGGGGACCTACTCCTACGAGCAGTACTTC
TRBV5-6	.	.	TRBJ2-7	CASSLSAGAYEQYF	TGTGCCAGCAGCTTATCGGCGGGCGCCTACGAGCAGTACTTC
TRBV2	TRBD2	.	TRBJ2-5	CASSAPSGGGGETQYF	TGTGCCAGCAGTGCTCCTAGCGGGGGCGGAGGAGAGACCCAGTACTTC
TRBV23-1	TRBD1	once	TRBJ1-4	CASSQPSEVGQGGATNEKLFF	TGCGCCAGCAGTCAACCTTCTGAAGTCGGACAGGGGGGAGCAACTAATGAAAAACTGTTTTTT
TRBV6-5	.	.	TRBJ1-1	CASTRGPRTEAFF	TGTGCCAGCACGCGGGGCCCAAGGACTGAAGCTTTCTTT
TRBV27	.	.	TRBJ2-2	CASSFIGQNTGELFF	TGTGCCAGCAGTTTTATTGGCCAAAACACCGGGGAGCTGTTTTTT
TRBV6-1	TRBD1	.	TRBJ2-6	CASSAQDRASGANVLTF	TGTGCCAGCAGTGCCCAGGACAGGGCCAGTGGGGCCAACGTCCTGACTTTC
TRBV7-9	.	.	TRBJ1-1	CASSPDTNTEAFF	TGTGCCAGCAGCCCGGACACGAACACTGAAGCTTTCTTT
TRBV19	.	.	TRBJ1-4	CASSMATNEKLFF	TGTGCCAGTAGTATGGCAACTAATGAAAAACTGTTTTTT
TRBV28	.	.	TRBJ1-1	CASSPWMEDTEAFF	TGTGCCAGCAGTCCGTGGATGGAGGACACTGAAGCTTTCTTT
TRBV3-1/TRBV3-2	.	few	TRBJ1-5	CASSQSVGSAQPQHF	TGTGCCAGCAGCCAATCAGTGGGGTCGGCTCAGCCCCAGCATTTT
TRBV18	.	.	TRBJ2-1	CASSPPGPSSYNEQFF	TGTGCCAGCTCACCACCCGGACCTTCCTCCTACAATGAGCAGTTCTTC
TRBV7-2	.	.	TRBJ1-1	CASSPGRNTEAFF	TGTGCCAGCAGCCCCGGGCGCAACACTGAAGCTTTCTTT
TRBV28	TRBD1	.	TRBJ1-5	CASSSSGTGGYQPQHF	TGTGCCAGCAGTTCATCCGGGACAGGGGGCTATCAGCCCCAGCATTTT
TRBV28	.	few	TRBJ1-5	CASKGGPVRSSNQPQHF	TGTGCCAGCAAGGGGGGACCGGTCCGGTCTAGCAATCAGCCCCAGCATTTT
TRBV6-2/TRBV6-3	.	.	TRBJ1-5	CASSSRRGAVSNQPQHF	TGTGCCAGCAGTTCAAGGAGGGGGGCCGTGAGCAATCAGCCCCAGCATTTT
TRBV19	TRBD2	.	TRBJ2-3	CASSREGLAYSTDTQYF	TGTGCCAGTAGTAGAGAAGGACTAGCGTATAGCACAGATACGCAGTATTTT
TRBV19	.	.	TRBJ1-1	CASSIARVEAFF	TGTGCCAGTAGTATAGCTCGGGTTGAAGCTTTCTTT
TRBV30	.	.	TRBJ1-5	CAWSFGGLDQPQHF	TGTGCCTGGAGTTTTGGGGGTCTTGATCAGCCCCAGCATTTT